This T cell receptor beta chain was captured in a study of CD8+ T cells in alopecia areata. Study-wide background: Tofacitinib was taken orally by treated patients, and the dose was 5 to 10 mg twice daily.

Study findings and constraints: Besides other cells, scalp samples also yield sequences of resident alphabeta T cells from normal skin.

As for this clone: The antigen remains undetermined.

Sequencing relied on a cDNA template that was reverse transcribed from extracted RNA. The protocol was immunoSEQ multiplex PCR, while the TCRdb copy is restricted to in-frame clones and leaves out a portion. The table includes roughly 110,000 clones, roughly 50% detected once. Treatment defined: oral pan-JAK inhibitor, 5-10 mg twice daily. The source material was CD8+ T cells sorted from blood, sampled at week 24, from a patient treated with tofacitinib. The sequence derives from a human donor with alopecia areata.

In DNA form, the CDR3 reads TGTGCCAGCAGTTACTCGGGGAGAGTGAATGAGCAGTTCTTC. Its translation is CASSYSGRVNEQFF. The chain uses TRBV6-5 and TRBJ2-1; weak D call: TRBD2 (5 bases). With 0 bases removed from V and 7 bases from J, the gap between germline ends came to 10 bases. This CDR3 comprises 14 residues. Germline lookup yields CDR1 MNHEY and CDR2 SVGAGI.